This T cell receptor (beta chain) is from a study of CD8+CD57+ T cells in acquired aplastic anemia. As for the study in general: Yields of DNA that came from sorted CD4+ and CD8+ cells averaged about 3 ug.

General study findings and limits: Patients showed no significant difference from controls in CD8+ Simpson's diversity. Patients and controls had in common 25 to 30 CD8+ CDR3 sequences.

CDR1 and CDR2 (germline): MRHNA, SNTAGT. V lost 4 bases, J lost 6 bases, and 21 bases lay in between. The CDR3 extends over 16 amino acids. Before being chosen for sequencing, patients had shown CD8+CD57+ cell expansion by flow cytometry. In all patients, the disease was severe acquired aplastic anemia. This clonotype was seen a few times. Antigen unknown. The template used for profiling TCR beta VDJ and CDR3 was genomic DNA. TCRdb redid the calling of the reads with MiXCR, one entry per CDR3 protein. The data hold 450,000 to 600,000 distinct CDR3 sequences, with approximately 33% observed a single time.

The V and J genes are TRBV6-4 and TRBJ1-1; possible D gene TRBD1, 5 bases. The origin of this receptor is a human donor with aplastic anemia. Sequencing used sorted CD4+, CD8+, or CD8+CD57+ T cells (not recorded which) from PBMCs. CDR3 protein: CASSGSVGPGKAEAFF. The CDR3 region has the DNA TGTGCCAGCAGTGGCTCCGTGGGGCCGGGTAAGGCTGAAGCTTTCTTT.